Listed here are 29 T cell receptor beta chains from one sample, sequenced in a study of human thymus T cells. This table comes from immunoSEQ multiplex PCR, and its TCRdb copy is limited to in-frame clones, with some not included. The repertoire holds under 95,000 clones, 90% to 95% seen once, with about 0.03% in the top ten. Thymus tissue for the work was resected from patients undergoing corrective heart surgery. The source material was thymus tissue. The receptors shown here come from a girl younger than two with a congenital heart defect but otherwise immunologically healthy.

DNA of the CDR3: TGTGCCAGCAGCAGCCATACAGAACAACTAGACAATGAGCAGTTCTTC. This sequence encodes CASSSHTEQLDNEQFF. The chain has TRBV21-1 and TRBJ2-1; the table's D call, TRBD2, was not checked against the DNA. TRBV21-1 is a listed pseudogene. The CDR3 is 16 residues long.

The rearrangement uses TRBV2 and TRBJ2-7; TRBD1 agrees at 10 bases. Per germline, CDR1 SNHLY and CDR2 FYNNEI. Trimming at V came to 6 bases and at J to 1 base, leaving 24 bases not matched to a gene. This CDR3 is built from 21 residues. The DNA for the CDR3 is TGTGCCAGCAGGGAATGGGGCCGGGACAGGGGTCGTGCGCGACTTTCCTACGAGCAGTACTTC. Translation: CASREWGRDRGRARLSYEQYF.

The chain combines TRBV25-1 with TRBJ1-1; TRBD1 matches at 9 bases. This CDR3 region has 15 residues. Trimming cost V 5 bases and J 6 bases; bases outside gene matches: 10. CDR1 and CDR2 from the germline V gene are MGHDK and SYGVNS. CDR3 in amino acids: CASSNRDRDRAEAFF. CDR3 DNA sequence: TGTGCCAGCAGTAATAGGGACAGGGACCGTGCTGAAGCTTTCTTT.

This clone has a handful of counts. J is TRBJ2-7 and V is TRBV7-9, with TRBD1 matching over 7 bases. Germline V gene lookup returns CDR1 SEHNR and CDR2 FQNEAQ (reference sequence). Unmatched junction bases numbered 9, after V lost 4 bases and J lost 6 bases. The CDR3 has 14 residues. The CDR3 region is CASSSTGQLGEQYF. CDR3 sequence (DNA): TGTGCCAGCAGCTCAACGGGACAGTTAGGCGAGCAGTACTTC.

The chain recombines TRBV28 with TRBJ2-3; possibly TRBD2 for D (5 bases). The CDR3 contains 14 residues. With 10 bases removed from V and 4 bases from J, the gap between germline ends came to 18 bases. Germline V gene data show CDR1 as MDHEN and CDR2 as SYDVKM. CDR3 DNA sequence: TGTGCCACTATAACCCGGACTCACCCAGATACGCAGTATTTT. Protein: CATITRTHPDTQYF.

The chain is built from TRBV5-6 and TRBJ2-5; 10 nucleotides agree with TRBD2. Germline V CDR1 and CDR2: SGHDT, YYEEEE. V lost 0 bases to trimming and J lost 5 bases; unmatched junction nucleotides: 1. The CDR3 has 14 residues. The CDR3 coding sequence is TGTGCCAGCAGCTTGGCGGGACTAGCGGAGACCCAGTACTTC. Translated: CASSLAGLAETQYF.

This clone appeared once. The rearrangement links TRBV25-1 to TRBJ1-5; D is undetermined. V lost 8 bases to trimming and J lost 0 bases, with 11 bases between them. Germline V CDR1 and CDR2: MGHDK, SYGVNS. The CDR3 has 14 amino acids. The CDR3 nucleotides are TGTGCCAGCGGCCCGGAGTATAGCAATCAGCCCCAGCATTTT. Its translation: CASGPEYSNQPQHF.

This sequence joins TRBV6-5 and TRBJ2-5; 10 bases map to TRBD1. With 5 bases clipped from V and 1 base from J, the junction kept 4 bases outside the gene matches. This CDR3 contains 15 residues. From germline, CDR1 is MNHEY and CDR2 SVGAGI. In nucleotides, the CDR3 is TGTGCCAGCAGTCAGCGGACAGGGGGCCAAGAGACCCAGTACTTC. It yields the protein CASSQRTGGQETQYF.

In nucleotides, the CDR3 is TGTGCCAGCAGCCCAAGACAGGAAACTAATGAAAAACTGTTTTTT. Residues: CASSPRQETNEKLFF. The V gene is TRBV14, the J gene TRBJ1-4; possible D gene TRBD1, 6 bases. CDR1 is SGHDN, CDR2 FVKESK, per germline. V lost 4 bases and J 1 base, leaving 10 bases between the germline ends. CDR3 length: 15 residues.

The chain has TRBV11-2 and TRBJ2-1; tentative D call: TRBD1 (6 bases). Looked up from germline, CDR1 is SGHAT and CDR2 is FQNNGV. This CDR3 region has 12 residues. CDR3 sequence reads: CVVRGSYNEQFF. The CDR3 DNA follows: TGTGTGGTAAGGGGGTCCTACAATGAGCAGTTCTTC.

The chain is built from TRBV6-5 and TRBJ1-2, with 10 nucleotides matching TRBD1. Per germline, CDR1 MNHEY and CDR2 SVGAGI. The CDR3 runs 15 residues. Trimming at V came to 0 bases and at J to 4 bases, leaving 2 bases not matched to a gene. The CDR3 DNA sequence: TGTGCCAGCAGTTACTCGACAGGGGGCGCCTATGGCTACACCTTC. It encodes CASSYSTGGAYGYTF.

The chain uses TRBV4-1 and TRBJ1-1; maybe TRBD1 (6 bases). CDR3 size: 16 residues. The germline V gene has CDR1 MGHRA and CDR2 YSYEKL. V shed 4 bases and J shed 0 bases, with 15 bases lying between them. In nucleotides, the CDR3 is TGCGCCAGCAGCCTCAAACCCGACAGGTTGAACACTGAAGCTTTCTTT. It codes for CASSLKPDRLNTEAFF.

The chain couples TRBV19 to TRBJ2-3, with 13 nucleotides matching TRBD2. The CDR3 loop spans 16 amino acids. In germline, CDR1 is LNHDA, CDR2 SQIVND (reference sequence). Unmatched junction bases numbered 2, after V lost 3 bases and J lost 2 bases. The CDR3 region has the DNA TGTGCCAGTAGTATGGGGACTAGCGGGAACACAGATACGCAGTATTTT. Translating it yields CASSMGTSGNTDTQYF.

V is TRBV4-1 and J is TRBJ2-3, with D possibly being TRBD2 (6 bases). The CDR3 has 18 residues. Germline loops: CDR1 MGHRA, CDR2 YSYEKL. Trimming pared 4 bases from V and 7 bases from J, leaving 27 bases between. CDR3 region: CASSRTKTSPDGPNTQYF. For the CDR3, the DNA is TGCGCCAGCAGCCGAACTAAGACTAGTCCCGATGGGCCTAATACGCAGTATTTT.

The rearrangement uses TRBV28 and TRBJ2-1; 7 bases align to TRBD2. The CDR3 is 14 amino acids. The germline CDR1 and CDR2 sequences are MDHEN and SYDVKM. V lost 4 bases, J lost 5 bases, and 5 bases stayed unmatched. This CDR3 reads CASSCGRVDNEQFF. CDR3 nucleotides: TGTGCCAGCAGTTGCGGGAGAGTCGACAATGAGCAGTTCTTC.

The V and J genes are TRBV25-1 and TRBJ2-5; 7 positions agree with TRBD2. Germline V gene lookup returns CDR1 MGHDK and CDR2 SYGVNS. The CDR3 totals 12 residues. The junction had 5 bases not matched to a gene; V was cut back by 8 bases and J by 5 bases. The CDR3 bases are TGTGCCAGCGAAGGGGAGGGGGAGACCCAGTACTTC. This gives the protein CASEGEGETQYF.

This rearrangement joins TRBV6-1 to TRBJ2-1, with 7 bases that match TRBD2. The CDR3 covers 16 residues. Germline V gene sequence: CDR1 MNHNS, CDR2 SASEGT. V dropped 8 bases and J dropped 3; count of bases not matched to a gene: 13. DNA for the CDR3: TGTGCCAGCTGTCAAGCGGGACCCCCTTGCTACAATGAGCAGTTCTTC. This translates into CASCQAGPPCYNEQFF.

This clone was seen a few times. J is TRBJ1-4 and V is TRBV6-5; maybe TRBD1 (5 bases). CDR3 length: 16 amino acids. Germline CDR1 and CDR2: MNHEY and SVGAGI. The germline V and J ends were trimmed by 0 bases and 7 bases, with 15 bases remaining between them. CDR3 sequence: CASSYSMPGRGEKLFF. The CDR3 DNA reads TGTGCCAGCAGTTACTCGATGCCAGGGAGGGGTGAAAAACTGTTTTTT.

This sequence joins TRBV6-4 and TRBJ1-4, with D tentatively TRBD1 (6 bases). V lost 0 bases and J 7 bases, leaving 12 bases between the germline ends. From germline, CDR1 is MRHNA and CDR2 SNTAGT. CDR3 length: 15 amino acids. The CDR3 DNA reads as TGTGCCAGCAGTGACTCACAGGGAAGGGGTGAAAAACTGTTTTTT. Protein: CASSDSQGRGEKLFF.

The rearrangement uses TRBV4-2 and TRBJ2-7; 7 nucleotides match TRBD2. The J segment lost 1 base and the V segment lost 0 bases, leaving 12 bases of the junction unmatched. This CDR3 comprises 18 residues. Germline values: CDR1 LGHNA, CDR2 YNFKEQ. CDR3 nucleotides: TGTGCCAGCAGCCAAGATTTTGGGGGGGACTCTCCATCCTACGAGCAGTACTTC. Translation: CASSQDFGGDSPSYEQYF.

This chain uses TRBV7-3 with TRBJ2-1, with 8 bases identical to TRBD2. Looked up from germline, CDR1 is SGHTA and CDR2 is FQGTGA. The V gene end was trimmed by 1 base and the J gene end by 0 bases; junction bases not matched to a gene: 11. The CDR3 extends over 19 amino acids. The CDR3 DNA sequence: TGTGCCAGCAGCTTAAGCGGGACTAGGGATGAGAGCTCCTACAATGAGCAGTTCTTC. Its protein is CASSLSGTRDESSYNEQFF. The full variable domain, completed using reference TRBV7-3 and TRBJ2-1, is GAGVSQTPSNKVTEKGKYVELRCDPISGHTALYWYRQSLGQGPEFLIYFQGTGAADDSGLPNDRFFAVRPEGSVSTLKIQRTERGDSAVYLCASSLSGTRDESSYNEQFFGPGTRLTVL.

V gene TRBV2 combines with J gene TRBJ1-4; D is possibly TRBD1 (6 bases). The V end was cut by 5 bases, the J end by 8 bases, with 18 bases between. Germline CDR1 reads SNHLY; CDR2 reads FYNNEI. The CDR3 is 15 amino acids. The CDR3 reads CASSPQGPVREKLFF. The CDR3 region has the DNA TGTGCCAGCAGTCCACAGGGCCCGGTTCGGGAAAAACTGTTTTTT. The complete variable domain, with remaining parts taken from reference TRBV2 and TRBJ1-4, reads EPEVTQTPSHQVTQMGQEVILRCVPISNHLYFYWYRQILGQKVEFLVSFYNNEISEKSEIFDDQFSVERPDGSNFTLKIRSTKLEDSAMYFCASSPQGPVREKLFFGSGTQLSVL.

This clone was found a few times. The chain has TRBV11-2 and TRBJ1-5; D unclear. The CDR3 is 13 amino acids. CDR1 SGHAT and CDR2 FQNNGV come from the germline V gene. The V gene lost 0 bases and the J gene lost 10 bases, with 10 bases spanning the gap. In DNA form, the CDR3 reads TGTGCCAGCAGCTTAGAGGGGAACCATCCCCAGCATTTT. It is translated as CASSLEGNHPQHF.

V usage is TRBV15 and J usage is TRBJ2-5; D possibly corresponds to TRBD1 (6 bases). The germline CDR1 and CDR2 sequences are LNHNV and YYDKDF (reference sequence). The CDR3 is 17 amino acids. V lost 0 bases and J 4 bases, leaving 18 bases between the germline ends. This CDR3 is CATSREQDSARGETQYF. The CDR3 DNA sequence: TGTGCCACCAGCAGAGAACAGGACTCGGCCAGGGGAGAGACCCAGTACTTC.

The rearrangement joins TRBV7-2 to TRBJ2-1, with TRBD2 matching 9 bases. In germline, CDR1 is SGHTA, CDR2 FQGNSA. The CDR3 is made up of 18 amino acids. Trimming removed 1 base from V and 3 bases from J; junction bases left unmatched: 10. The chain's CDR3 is CASSLGGASGTIYNEQFF. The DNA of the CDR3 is TGTGCCAGCAGCTTAGGGGGGGCTAGCGGGACAATCTACAATGAGCAGTTCTTC.

The chain's CDR3 is CASSFRDSNSPLHF. CDR3 nucleotides: TGTGCCAGCAGCTTTCGAGACAGTAATTCACCCCTCCACTTT. The genes are TRBV5-6 and TRBJ1-6; tentative D call: TRBD1 (5 bases). Germline-derived CDR1 and CDR2 are SGHDT and YYEEEE. V lost 2 bases and J 6 bases, leaving 9 bases between the germline ends. CDR3 length equals 14 residues.

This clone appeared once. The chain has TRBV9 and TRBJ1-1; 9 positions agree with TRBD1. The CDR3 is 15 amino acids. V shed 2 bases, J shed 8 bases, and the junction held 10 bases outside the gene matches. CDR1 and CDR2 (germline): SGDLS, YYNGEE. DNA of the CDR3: TGTGCCAGCAGCGTCCACAGGGGGCGGCAGAACGAAGCTTTCTTT. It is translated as CASSVHRGRQNEAFF.

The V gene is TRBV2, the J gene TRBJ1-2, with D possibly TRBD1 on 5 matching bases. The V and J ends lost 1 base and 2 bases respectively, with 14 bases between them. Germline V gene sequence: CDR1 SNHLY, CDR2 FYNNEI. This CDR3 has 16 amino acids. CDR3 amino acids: CASSEVQPGTNYGYTF. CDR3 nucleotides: TGTGCCAGCAGTGAAGTCCAACCCGGGACCAACTATGGCTACACCTTC.

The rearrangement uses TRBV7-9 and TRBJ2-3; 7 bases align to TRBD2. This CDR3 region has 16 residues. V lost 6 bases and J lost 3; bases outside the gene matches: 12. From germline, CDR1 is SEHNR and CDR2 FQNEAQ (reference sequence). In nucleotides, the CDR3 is TGTGCCAGCAGACCCGCCCGGGGGGAAGAAACAGATACGCAGTATTTT. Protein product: CASRPARGEETDTQYF.